A single T cell receptor (beta chain) is shown here with its context. What this receptor recognizes is not known. The sample holds no much larger clone one base away, and base qualities are not on file. V and J lose 3 bases and 7 bases, and a span of 9 bases separates them. There are 12 amino acids in the CDR3, from cysteine to phenylalanine inclusive. Only the CDR3 region is kept as DNA, spanning 36 bases read in frame from base 1. This specimen comes from a study of T cell repertoires in cytomegalovirus infection (dated by TCRdb to between 2017 and 2020). Turning to the overall study: Donor HLA type was relevant to the analysis, because carriage of CMV infection together with the matching HLA type was indicated by public TCR beta signatures.

Summary of the overall study and its limitations: The ex vivo response was dominated by HLA-C-restricted CMV-specific TCR beta clonotypes, which also provided the single most frequent clonotype in two of eight donors. Carriers of CMV infection plus the relevant HLA type were discriminated by the cumulative frequency of public TCR beta family members in the study cohort and in an independent 352-donor cohort.

The sequencer was an Illumina HiSeq 1500. TCRdb took the public reads, trimmed them with fastp at Q25, ran MiXCR for clone calling and kept in-frame beta chains. CDR3 protein sequences are deduplicated, and each keeps its most common genes and DNA. This sample holds about 740,000 distinct CDR3 sequences; under 40% were observed only once. The biggest ten clones account for under 3% of the sample. The receptor was derived from a human donor in good health (CMV status not recorded). Some clones in this sample may be carry-over from other donors' samples. The chain is made from TRBV12-3 or TRBV12-4 and TRBJ1-2; there is no confident call for the D gene. The material sequenced was PBMCs. This receptor carries the CDR3 CASSLVSSGYTF. The nucleotide sequence is TGTGCCAGCAGTTTGGTTTCTAGTGGCTACACCTTC.